The T cell receptor (beta chain) under discussion was sequenced for a study of T cell responses to AZD1222 COVID-19 vaccine. Whole-study findings and limits: Donor demographics were predominantly white British with a female majority; clonal diversity may be underestimated. It was only after the peak T cell response that any repertoires were sampled. Among spike-specific TCRs, nearly half reportedly target unmutated variant regions.

This CDR3 contains 17 residues. CDR1 and CDR2 from the germline V gene are MNHEY and SMNVEV (reference sequence). With 4 bases clipped from V and 1 base from J, the junction kept 11 bases outside the gene matches. The data were produced by immunoSEQ multiplex PCR, yet TCRdb's version contains in-frame clones alone and is incomplete. The sample carries approximately 220,000 clones, about 93% recorded once. As concerns this clone: The antigen is unknown.

V and J are TRBV27 and TRBJ1-1, with 8 bases lining up with TRBD1. This clonotype was sampled from an adult in good health. The sample here was peripheral blood, taken on day 0 of MenACWY control vaccination. The CDR3 loop is CASSSPSYQGANTEAFF. The CDR3 DNA reads as TGTGCCAGCAGTTCCCCATCCTATCAGGGGGCGAACACTGAAGCTTTCTTT.